The T cell receptor beta chain described here comes from a study of beta chain features in type 1 diabetes. With respect to this clone: Its antigen remains unknown.

Germline lookup yields CDR1 GTSNPN and CDR2 SVGIG (reference sequence). Trimming removed 4 bases from V and 8 bases from J; junction bases left unmatched: 6. The CDR3 spans 13 residues. Expressed TCRB transcripts were sequenced, since all the RNA that had been isolated was reverse transcribed. Sequencing was performed with immunoSEQ multiplex PCR; in TCRdb, only in-frame clones are kept and a portion is missing. The sample yields 95,000 to 150,000 clones, about 16% seen once. General observations from the study: Shortening of TCRB CDR3s, moderate but significant, appeared in all four CD4+ subsets of Type 1 diabetes patients.

The gene calls are TRBV30 and TRBJ2-1; 9 positions agree with TRBD1. Material: central memory CD4+ T cells from blood. This clonotype originated in a man younger than 45 with type 1 diabetes. The CDR3 reads CAWNRGLLDEQFF. Written as DNA, the CDR3 is TGTGCCTGGAACAGGGGGCTTTTAGATGAGCAGTTCTTC.